Each of the 13 T cell receptor beta chains below was sequenced from the same sample in a study of CD8+CD57+ T cells in acquired aplastic anemia. Template material for TCR beta VDJ and CDR3 profiling consisted of genomic DNA. TCRdb re-called the reads with MiXCR, one entry per CDR3 protein. Of fewer than 300,000 distinct CDR3 sequences in the sample, 82% were seen once. The patients chosen for sequencing had shown expansion of CD8+CD57+ cells (detected by flow cytometry). Source material: sorted CD4+, CD8+, or CD8+CD57+ T cells (not recorded which) from PBMCs. Receptor source: a human donor with aplastic anemia.

On this clonotype itself: No DNA is shown, since the ends of the CDR3 on it are uncertain; the CDR3 is the one TCRdb lists. The rearrangement uses TRBV7-9 and TRBJ1-2; the DNA was not compared with TRBD1, the D call given in the table. In germline, CDR1 is SEHNR, CDR2 FQNEAQ (reference sequence). The CDR3 is 16 residues long, ends included. The CDR3 is CAGHGDRETQFFGYTF.

Of note for this clonotype: Since no conserved phenylalanine or tryptophan closes the CDR3, a read error is the likely cause. No DNA is shown, since the ends of the CDR3 on it are uncertain; the CDR3 is the one TCRdb lists. This rearrangement joins TRBV2 to TRBJ2-7; the D call of TRBD1 is as the table states it, not checked on the DNA. Germline V gene sequence: CDR1 SNHLY, CDR2 FYNNEI. The CDR3 length is 15 residues, termini included. CDR3 sequence reads: CASGDGGRGAHEQDS.

V usage is TRBV19 and J usage is TRBJ2-1; no definite D call. In germline, CDR1 is LNHDA, CDR2 SQIVND (reference sequence). The length of the CDR3 is 15 residues. With 9 bases removed from V and 5 bases from J, the gap between germline ends came to 20 bases. Here the CDR3 reads CASSIDGGENNEQFF. The CDR3 nucleotides are TGTGCCAGCAGCATAGATGGCGGAGAGAACAATGAGCAGTTCTTC.

This clonotype was counted once. The V gene is TRBV9, the J gene TRBJ1-1; a possible D gene is TRBD1 (6 bases). CDR1 and CDR2 (germline): SGDLS, YYNGEE. This CDR3 spans 15 amino acids. V shed 0 bases and J shed 13 bases, with 22 bases lying between them. CDR3 sequence reads: CASSVGGQSTDTHFF. The CDR3 coding sequence is TGTGCCAGCAGCGTAGGGGGGCAGAGCACAGATACGCATTTCTTT.

The chain links TRBV11-3 to TRBJ1-6; possible D gene TRBD1, 6 bases. V lost 6 bases to trimming and J lost 8 bases, with 20 bases between them. CDR1 and CDR2 (germline): SGHNT, YENEEA. The CDR3 loop spans 16 amino acids. The CDR3 loop reads CASSYSYRVIDSPLHF. The CDR3 coding sequence is TGTGCCAGCAGTTACTCTTACAGGGTAATCGATTCACCCCTCCACTTT.

The J gene is TRBJ2-1, the V gene TRBV7-8, with D uncertain. CDR3 length: 16 amino acids. Between the trimmed V and J ends, which lost 3 bases and 8 bases, there was a span of 20 bases. Germline loops: CDR1 SGHVS, CDR2 FQNEAQ. The CDR3 is CASSFQRGPERHEQFF. Written as DNA, the CDR3 is TGTGCCAGCAGCTTTCAAAGAGGTCCCGAGAGGCATGAGCAGTTCTTC.

The J gene is TRBJ1-5, the V gene TRBV5-8; D is ambiguous. The CDR3 totals 15 residues. V was clipped by 4 bases and J by 4 bases, with 15 bases between them. Germline-derived CDR1 and CDR2 are SGHTS and YDEGEE. CDR3 sequence (DNA): TGTGCCAGCAGCCAAGGAACAACCCGAAATCAGCCCCAGCATTTT. Its protein product is CASSQGTTRNQPQHF.

This sequence joins TRBV19 and TRBJ1-6; TRBD1 matches 7 bases. In germline, CDR1 is LNHDA, CDR2 SQIVND (reference sequence). Germline trimming cut 8 bases from V and 10 bases from J; bases unmatched to any gene: 8. The CDR3 contains 13 residues. As DNA, the CDR3 is TGTGCCAGTTGCAGGGACAGAGGATCACCCCTCCACTTT. The encoded protein is CASCRDRGSPLHF.

The genes are TRBV7-2 and TRBJ1-1; TRBD1 matches at 10 bases. Germline CDR1 and CDR2: SGHTA and FQGNSA. J was trimmed by 11 bases and V by 1 base; bases with no gene match: 10. The CDR3 covers 15 residues. The CDR3 protein is CASSLVVTGGAKAFF. In DNA, the CDR3 is TGTGCCAGCAGCTTAGTAGTGACAGGGGGCGCTAAGGCTTTCTTT.

The V gene is TRBV10-3, the J gene TRBJ2-1, with 7 bases that match TRBD2. Trimming cost V 6 bases and J 4 bases; bases outside gene matches: 6. The CDR3 sequence is 14 residues long. The germline V gene has CDR1 ENHRY and CDR2 SYGVKD. The CDR3 loop is CAIRGSGRYNEQFF. Written as DNA, the CDR3 is TGTGCCATCAGGGGTTCCGGGAGGTACAATGAGCAGTTCTTC.

Comments on this clonotype: The conserved phenylalanine or tryptophan is not found at the CDR3 terminus, so this likely reflects a read error. Because the CDR3's place on the DNA is in doubt, the DNA is left out and the CDR3 is given as listed by TCRdb. The V call is TRBV7-8, the J call TRBJ2-3; TRBD2 is the table's D call, not checked against the DNA. A total of 13 residues make up the CDR3, ends included. Germline lookup yields CDR1 SGHVS and CDR2 FQNEAQ. CDR3 protein: CASGDAGGDNTQY.

J is TRBJ1-1 and V is TRBV7-3; D uncertain. Deletions cut 6 bases from V and 3 bases from J, with 14 bases between. This CDR3 spans 14 amino acids. The germline V gene has CDR1 SGHTA and CDR2 FQGTGA. This CDR3 is CASSTTKKDTEAFF. Here the CDR3 DNA reads TGTGCCAGCAGTACGACAAAGAAGGACACTGAAGCTTTCTTT.

The rearrangement links TRBV2 to TRBJ2-3; no definite D call. V lost 5 bases, J lost 2 bases, and 14 bases lay in between. Germline V gene sequence: CDR1 SNHLY, CDR2 FYNNEI. There are 15 residues in the CDR3. The CDR3 nucleotides are TGTGCCAGCAGTTTCTCGTCGGGCGTCACAGATACGCAGTATTTT. Amino acid sequence: CASSFSSGVTDTQYF.